The clone carrying this T cell receptor (beta chain) was observed a handful of times. The antigen remains undetermined. Trimming cost V 3 bases and J 4 bases, with 10 bases left between them. The CDR3 has 14 residues. The germline V gene encodes CDR1 MDHEN and CDR2 SYDVKM. The data were obtained in a study of blood T cells in healthy people across ages. For the second PCR, which ran for about 6 to 12 cycles, a sample-barcoded 5' primer and a J-beta primer mix were used. In TCRdb, the 5' RACE reads were re-called with MiXCR into one record per CDR3 protein. The data contain about 1.8 million distinct CDR3 sequences, roughly 50% of them singletons. Study-level results: Long-lived and aged donors differed, with more naive CD4+ cells and higher diversity in the long-lived. Unknown CMV status may confound age-related changes in expanded clones.

The receptor was isolated from a woman aged 40 to 50 in good health. Sequenced sample: blood. The chain uses TRBV28 and TRBJ1-5, with D hard to call. CDR3 loop: CASSFGSGNQPQHF. The CDR3 coding sequence is TGTGCCAGCAGTTTTGGTAGTGGGAATCAGCCCCAGCATTTT.